What follows are 20 T cell receptor beta chains derived from one specimen sequenced in a study of shared clonotypes between healthy human individuals. Profiled with immunoSEQ multiplex PCR; TCRdb holds only in-frame clones, not every one. The sample shows 2 million to 3 million clones, roughly 92% of them seen only once. The specimen sequenced was naive CD4+ T cells sorted from blood. Described subset: CD45RA+ positively selected. The source of these receptors is a man aged 18 to 35 in good health.

This chain uses TRBV11-2 with TRBJ2-5; no reliable D call. V was pared by 1 base and J by 9 bases, with 12 bases between. CDR1 is SGHAT and CDR2 is FQNNGV in the germline V gene. This CDR3 is 13 amino acids long. The CDR3 nucleotides are TGTGCCAGCAGCTTAGGCGTCCCACAGCCCCAGTACTTC. It yields the protein CASSLGVPQPQYF.

Worth noting for this clone: Different DNA sequences within this sample yield the same CDR3. The chain uses TRBV7-9 and TRBJ2-3; no clear D. The germline V gene encodes CDR1 SEHNR and CDR2 FQNEAQ (reference sequence). The CDR3 runs to 14 residues. Trimming took off 2 bases at V and 1 base at J, with 7 bases between the two ends. The CDR3, as DNA: TGTGCCAGCAGCTTAACCTCTGGCACAGATACGCAGTATTTT. Its protein is CASSLTSGTDTQYF.

Points on this clone: Other nucleotide sequences from this sample produce the same CDR3. This chain links TRBV2 with TRBJ2-7, with 7 bases that match TRBD2. The CDR3 runs to 11 residues. The junction had 0 bases not matched to a gene; V was cut back by 8 bases and J by 2 bases. Germline V gene sequence: CDR1 SNHLY, CDR2 FYNNEI. The CDR3 sequence: CASGRAYEQYF. Here the CDR3 DNA reads TGTGCCAGCGGGAGGGCCTACGAGCAGTACTTC.

The V gene is TRBV10-3, the J gene TRBJ2-5; 10 nucleotides agree with TRBD2. V lost 3 bases to trimming and J lost 5 bases; unmatched junction nucleotides: 3. In germline, CDR1 is ENHRY, CDR2 SYGVKD. This CDR3 is built from 14 residues. The CDR3 coding sequence is TGTGCCATCAGTGAAGTAGCGGGAGGTGAGACCCAGTACTTC. This codes for CAISEVAGGETQYF.

Of note for this clone: The sample carries other DNA sequences with the same CDR3. The V call is TRBV18, the J call TRBJ2-3; D uncertain. Between the trimmed V and J ends, which lost 2 bases and 1 base, there was a span of 7 bases. The CDR3 has 14 residues. Germline V gives CDR1 KGHSH, CDR2 LQKENI. CDR3 in amino acids: CASSPGVGTDTQYF. The CDR3 DNA follows: TGTGCCAGCTCACCAGGGGTGGGCACAGATACGCAGTATTTT.

As for this clone: At one end the junction does not follow the germline gene, possibly because of a read error. The rearrangement uses TRBV7-2 and TRBJ2-1; D is undetermined. Germline loops: CDR1 SGHTA, CDR2 FQGNSA. The CDR3 is 15 amino acids. The CDR3 loop is CASSPDVRSSNEQFF. In DNA, the CDR3 is TGTGCCAGCAGCCCTGACGTGAGATCCTCCAATGAGCAGTTCTTC.

The J gene is TRBJ2-1, the V gene TRBV18; D is perhaps TRBD2 (6 bases). Germline assignment: CDR1 KGHSH and CDR2 LQKENI. Trimming left V 1 base short and J 5 bases short, with 9 bases between. The CDR3 contains 14 residues. The CDR3 loop reads CASSPQGGNNEQFF. The CDR3 nucleotides read TGTGCCAGCTCACCACAGGGAGGAAACAATGAGCAGTTCTTC.

This chain uses TRBV30 with TRBJ2-5; TRBD1 matches at 7 bases. CDR1 is GTSNPN, CDR2 SVGIG, per germline (reference sequence). V dropped 3 bases and J dropped 5; count of bases not matched to a gene: 12. This CDR3 is built from 15 residues. CDR3 amino acids: CAWRGWDRRSETQYF. In DNA form, the CDR3 reads TGTGCCTGGAGGGGTTGGGACAGACGATCGGAGACCCAGTACTTC.

CDR3 coding DNA: TGTGCCAGCAGCTGGGACAGGGGGCATTTAGGGACTGAAGCTTTCTTT. Its protein product is CASSWDRGHLGTEAFF. The V and J genes are TRBV5-6 and TRBJ1-1; 12 bases align to TRBD1. V lost 3 bases to trimming and J lost 5 bases; unmatched junction nucleotides: 8. This CDR3 region has 16 residues. In germline, CDR1 is SGHDT, CDR2 YYEEEE.

This chain uses TRBV15 with TRBJ2-7; 11 nucleotides line up with TRBD2. The CDR3 covers 15 residues. Trimming cost V 4 bases and J 5 bases; bases outside gene matches: 7. CDR1 LNHNV and CDR2 YYDKDF come from the germline V gene (reference sequence). CDR3 loop: CATSKSSGRAHEQYF. The CDR3 DNA follows: TGTGCCACCAGCAAGAGTAGCGGGAGGGCCCACGAGCAGTACTTC.

The V gene is TRBV5-1, the J gene TRBJ2-7, with TRBD2 matching over 7 bases. After removal of 2 bases from V and 0 bases from J, the junction contained 14 bases not matched to a gene. Germline lookup yields CDR1 SGHRS and CDR2 YFSETQ. The CDR3 runs 18 residues. CDR3: CASSFRSLGAGVSYEQYF. In nucleotides, the CDR3 is TGCGCCAGCAGCTTCCGATCTCTTGGGGCGGGGGTCTCCTACGAGCAGTACTTC.

In its sample, this clone was seen once. V gene TRBV7-2 combines with J gene TRBJ2-7, with 7 nucleotides matching TRBD2. Germline V gene lookup returns CDR1 SGHTA and CDR2 FQGNSA. V lost 5 bases, J lost 4 bases, and 8 bases stayed unmatched. The CDR3 has 14 amino acids. Here the CDR3 DNA reads TGTGCCAGCAGCAAAAACGCGGGAGTTTACGAGCAGTACTTC. This sequence encodes CASSKNAGVYEQYF.

Turning to this clone: Additional DNA sequences in this sample encode the identical CDR3. The genes are TRBV7-2 and TRBJ2-7; D may be TRBD2 (6 bases). Trimming took off 0 bases at V and 2 bases at J, with 8 bases between the two ends. The germline V gene has CDR1 SGHTA and CDR2 FQGNSA. CDR3 size: 14 residues. CDR3 DNA sequence: TGTGCCAGCAGCTTAGCACTAGCCGCCTACGAGCAGTACTTC. The encoded protein is CASSLALAAYEQYF. Supplemented by reference TRBV7-2 and TRBJ2-7, the full variable domain reads GAGVSQSPSNKVTEKGKDVELRCDPISGHTALYWYRQSLGQGLEFLIYFQGNSAPDKSGLPSDRFSAERTGGSVSTLTIQRTQQEDSAVYLCASSLALAAYEQYFGPGTRLTVT.

This chain connects TRBV28 to TRBJ1-2; 7 bases match TRBD1. The CDR3 spans 14 residues. The V segment lost 6 bases and the J segment 1 base; nucleotides outside the gene matches: 5. The germline gives CDR1 MDHEN, CDR2 SYDVKM. DNA for the CDR3: TGTGCCAGCAGATGGCAGGGGGGTAACTATGGCTACACCTTC. This encodes CASRWQGGNYGYTF.

The chain has TRBV28 and TRBJ1-4, with D perhaps matching TRBD1 (5 bases). V gave up 6 bases and J gave up 7 bases, with 15 bases separating them. CDR1 is MDHEN, CDR2 SYDVKM, per germline. This CDR3 comprises 14 residues. The CDR3 bases are TGTGCCAGCAGCCCCGGGACGACCCCTGAAAAACTGTTTTTT. This codes for CASSPGTTPEKLFF. The full variable domain, completed using reference TRBV28 and TRBJ1-4, is DVKVTQSSRYLVKRTGEKVFLECVQDMDHENMFWYRQDPGLGLRLIYFSYDVKMKEKGDIPEGYSVSREKKERFSLILESASTNQTSMYLCASSPGTTPEKLFFGSGTQLSVL.

The chain uses TRBV27 and TRBJ2-1; 11 bases map to TRBD2. The V gene end was trimmed by 6 bases and the J gene end by 5 bases; junction bases not matched to a gene: 15. This CDR3 contains 18 residues. Germline V gene lookup returns CDR1 MNHEY and CDR2 SMNVEV (reference sequence). The CDR3 nucleotides are TGTGCCAGCAGAATCATCAGGGGGCGACTAGCGGGGCACAATGAGCAGTTCTTC. This encodes CASRIIRGRLAGHNEQFF.

The chain carries TRBV28 and TRBJ2-4; D gene unclear. Germline V lookup: CDR1 MDHEN, CDR2 SYDVKM. The CDR3 covers 13 residues. V was pared by 5 bases and J by 7 bases, with 12 bases between. CDR3: CASSRAVENIQYF. The DNA for the CDR3 is TGTGCCAGCAGTCGGGCGGTAGAGAACATTCAGTACTTC.

The chain combines TRBV11-2 with TRBJ2-7; a possible D gene is TRBD2 (7 bases). Per germline, CDR1 SGHAT and CDR2 FQNNGV. Trimming took 4 bases from V and 6 from J, leaving 22 bases between them. This CDR3 is built from 16 residues. The CDR3 bases are TGTGCCAGCAGCTCCACAGGGAGGGTCCCATCTCTCGAGCAGTACTTC. This translates into CASSSTGRVPSLEQYF.

This chain connects TRBV30 to TRBJ1-5, with D hard to call. Per the germline V gene, CDR1 is GTSNPN and CDR2 is SVGIG (reference sequence). This CDR3 contains 15 residues. Trimming removed 2 bases at V and 1 base at J, with 12 bases between. Here the CDR3 DNA reads TGTGCCTGGAGTCGTAGATCGTTAAGCAATCAGCCCCAGCATTTT. It specifies CAWSRRSLSNQPQHF.

V is TRBV2 and J is TRBJ1-3; no clear D gene. This CDR3 contains 15 residues. Trimming took 7 bases from V and 4 from J, leaving 17 bases between them. Germline V CDR1 and CDR2: SNHLY, FYNNEI. Here the CDR3 reads CASIKPGEGGNTIYF. The CDR3 nucleotides read TGTGCCAGCATCAAGCCTGGGGAGGGCGGAAACACCATATATTTT.